One T cell receptor beta chain is described in this entry. The antigen remains unidentified. This sample stems from a study of CD8 T cells in ankylosing spondylitis. Whole-study results and caveats: The study looked at matched synovial fluid samples from ankylosing spondylitis patients. Disease-linked clones were reported to be significantly enriched there. Apparently characteristic of ankylosing spondylitis blood was a TCR beta motif (about 8 highly homologous variants). Disease-associated clonotypes exhibited CD8+ identity and were relatively infrequent in peripheral blood.

Per the germline V gene, CDR1 is ENHRY and CDR2 is SYGVKD. CDR3 length equals 16 residues. Deletions cut 0 bases from V and 1 base from J, with 12 bases between. Researchers built TCR beta libraries using quantitative 5'-RACE with molecular barcodes. TCRdb ran MiXCR on the 5' RACE reads and lists one entry per CDR3 protein. The top ten clones hold 25% to 30% of a sample with 180,000 or so distinct CDR3 sequences, 11% of them seen once. The genes are TRBV10-3 and TRBJ1-1; D is undetermined. The specimen was blood, either unsorted or a sorted T cell fraction (not recorded which). The sequence derives from a male donor with ankylosing spondylitis or in good health (not recorded which). The CDR3 DNA is TGTGCCATCAGTGAGTCTGACGGGCAAGGGAACACTGAAGCTTTCTTT. Protein product: CAISESDGQGNTEAFF.